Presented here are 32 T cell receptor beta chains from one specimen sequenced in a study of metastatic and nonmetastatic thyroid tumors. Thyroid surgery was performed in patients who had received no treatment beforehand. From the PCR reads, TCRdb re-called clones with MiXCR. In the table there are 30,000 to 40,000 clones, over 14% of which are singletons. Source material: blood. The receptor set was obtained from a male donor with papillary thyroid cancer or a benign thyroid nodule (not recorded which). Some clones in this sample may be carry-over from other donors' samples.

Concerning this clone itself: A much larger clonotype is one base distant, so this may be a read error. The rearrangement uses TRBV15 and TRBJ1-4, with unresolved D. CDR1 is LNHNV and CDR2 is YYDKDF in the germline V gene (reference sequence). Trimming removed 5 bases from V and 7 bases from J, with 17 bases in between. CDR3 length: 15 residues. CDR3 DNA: TGTGCCACCAGCTTACCTCTGGGGTGGGGTGAAAAACTGTTTTTT. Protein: CATSLPLGWGEKLFF.

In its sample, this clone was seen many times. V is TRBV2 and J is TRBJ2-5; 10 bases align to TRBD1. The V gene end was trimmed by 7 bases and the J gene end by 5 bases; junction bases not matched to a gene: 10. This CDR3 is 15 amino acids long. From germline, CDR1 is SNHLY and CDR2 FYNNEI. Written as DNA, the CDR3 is TGTGCCAGCAATCGACAGGGGGCGACGGGGGAGACCCAGTACTTC. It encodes CASNRQGATGETQYF.

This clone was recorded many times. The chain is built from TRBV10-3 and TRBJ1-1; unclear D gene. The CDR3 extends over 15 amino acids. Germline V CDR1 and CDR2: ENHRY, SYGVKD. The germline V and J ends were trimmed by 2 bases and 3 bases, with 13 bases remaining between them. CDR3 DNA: TGTGCCATCAGTGAGATGAGGGCATCCGACACTGAAGCTTTCTTT. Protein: CAISEMRASDTEAFF.

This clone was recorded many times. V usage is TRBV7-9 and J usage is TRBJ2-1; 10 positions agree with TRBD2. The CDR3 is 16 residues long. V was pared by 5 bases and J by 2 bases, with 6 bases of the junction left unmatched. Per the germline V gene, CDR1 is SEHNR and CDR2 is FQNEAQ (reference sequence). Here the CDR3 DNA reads TGTGCCAGCAGCCTGAGCGGGAGGGTCCCCTACAATGAGCAGTTCTTC. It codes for CASSLSGRVPYNEQFF.

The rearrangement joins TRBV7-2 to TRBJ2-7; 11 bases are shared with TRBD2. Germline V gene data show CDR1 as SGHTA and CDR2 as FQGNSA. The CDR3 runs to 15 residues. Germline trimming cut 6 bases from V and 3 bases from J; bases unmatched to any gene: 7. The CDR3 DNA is TGTGCCAGCAGTCAGACTAGCGGGATCCACTACGAGCAGTACTTC. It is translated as CASSQTSGIHYEQYF.

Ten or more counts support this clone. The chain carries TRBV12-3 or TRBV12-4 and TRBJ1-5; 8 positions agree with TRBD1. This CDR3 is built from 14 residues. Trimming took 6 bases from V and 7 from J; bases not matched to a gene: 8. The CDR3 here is CASSQGQGGQPQHF. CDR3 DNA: TGTGCCAGCAGCCAAGGACAGGGCGGACAGCCCCAGCATTTT.

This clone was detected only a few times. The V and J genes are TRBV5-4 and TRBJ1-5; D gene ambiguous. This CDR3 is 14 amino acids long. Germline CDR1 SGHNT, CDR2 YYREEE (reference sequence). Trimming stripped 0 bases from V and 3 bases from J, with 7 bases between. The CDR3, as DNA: TGTGCCAGCAGCTTGGCCGGGGACAATCAGCCCCAGCATTTT. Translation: CASSLAGDNQPQHF.

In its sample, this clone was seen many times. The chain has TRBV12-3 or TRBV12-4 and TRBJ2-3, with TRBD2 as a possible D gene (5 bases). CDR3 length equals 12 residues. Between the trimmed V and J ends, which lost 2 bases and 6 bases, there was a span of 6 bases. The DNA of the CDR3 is TGTGCCAGCAGTTTAACTAGGGATACGCAGTATTTT. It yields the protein CASSLTRDTQYF.

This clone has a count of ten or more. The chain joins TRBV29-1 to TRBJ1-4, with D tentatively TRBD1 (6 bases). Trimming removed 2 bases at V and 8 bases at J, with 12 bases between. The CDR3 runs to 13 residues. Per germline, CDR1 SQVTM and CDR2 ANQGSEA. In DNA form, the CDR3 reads TGCAGCGTTGAAAAACAGGGTCAGGAAAAACTGTTTTTT. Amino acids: CSVEKQGQEKLFF. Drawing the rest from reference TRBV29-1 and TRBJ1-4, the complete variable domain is SAVISQKPSRDICQRGTSLTIQCQVDSQVTMMFWYRQQPGQSLTLIATANQGSEATYESGFVIDKFPISRPNLTFSTLTVSNMSPEDSSIYLCSVEKQGQEKLFFGSGTQLSVL.

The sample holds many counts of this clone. The CDR3 DNA follows: TGTGCCAGCAGTATGCCAAGCGGTCTCGGGGAGCAGTTCTTC. Translating it yields CASSMPSGLGEQFF. The J gene is TRBJ2-1, the V gene TRBV25-1; D is perhaps TRBD2 (5 bases). The CDR3 has 14 amino acids. Trimming left V 5 bases short and J 10 bases short, with 18 bases between. CDR1 and CDR2 from the germline V gene are MGHDK and SYGVNS. Drawing the rest from reference TRBV25-1 and TRBJ2-1, the complete variable domain is EADIYQTPRYLVIGTGKKITLECSQTMGHDKMYWYQQDPGMELHLIHYSYGVNSTEKGDLSSESTVSRIRTEHFPLTLESARPSHTSQYLCASSMPSGLGEQFFGPGTRLTVL.

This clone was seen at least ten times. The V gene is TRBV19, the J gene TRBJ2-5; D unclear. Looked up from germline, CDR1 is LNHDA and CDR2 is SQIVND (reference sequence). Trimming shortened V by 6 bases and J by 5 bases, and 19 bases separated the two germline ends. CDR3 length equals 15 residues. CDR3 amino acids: CASSSRTAGRETQYF. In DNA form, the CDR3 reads TGTGCCAGTAGCTCCAGGACGGCCGGCCGGGAGACCCAGTACTTC.

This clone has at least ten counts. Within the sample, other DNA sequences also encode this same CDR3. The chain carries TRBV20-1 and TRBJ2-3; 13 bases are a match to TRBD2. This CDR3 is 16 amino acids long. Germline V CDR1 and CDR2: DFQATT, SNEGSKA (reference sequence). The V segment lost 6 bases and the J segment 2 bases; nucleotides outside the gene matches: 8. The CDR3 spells CSARPGLAGNTDTQYF. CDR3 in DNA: TGCAGTGCCCGACCGGGACTAGCGGGAAACACAGATACGCAGTATTTT.

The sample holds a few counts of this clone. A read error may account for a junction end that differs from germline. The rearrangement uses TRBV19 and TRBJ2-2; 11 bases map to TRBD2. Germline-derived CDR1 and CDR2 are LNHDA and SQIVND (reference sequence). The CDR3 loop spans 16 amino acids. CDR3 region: CASSKTSGRYTGDLFF. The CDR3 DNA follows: TGCGCCAGTAGTAAAACTAGCGGGAGATACACCGGGGATCTGTTTTTT.

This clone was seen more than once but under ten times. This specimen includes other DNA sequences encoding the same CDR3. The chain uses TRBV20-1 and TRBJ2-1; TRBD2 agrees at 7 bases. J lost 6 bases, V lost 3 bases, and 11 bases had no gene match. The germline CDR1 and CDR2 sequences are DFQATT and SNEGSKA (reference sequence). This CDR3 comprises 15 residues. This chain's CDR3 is CSASPGGGYVNEQFF. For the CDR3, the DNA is TGCAGTGCTAGCCCGGGGGGTGGGTATGTCAATGAGCAGTTCTTC.

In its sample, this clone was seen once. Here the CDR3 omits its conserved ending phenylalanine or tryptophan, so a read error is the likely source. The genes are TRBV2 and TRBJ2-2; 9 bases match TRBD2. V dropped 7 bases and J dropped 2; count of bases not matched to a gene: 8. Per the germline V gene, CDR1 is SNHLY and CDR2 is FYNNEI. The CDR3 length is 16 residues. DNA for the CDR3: TGTGCCAGCAAGGGAGTAGCGGGAGAAAACACCGGGGAGCTGTTTTCT. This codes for CASKGVAGENTGELFS.

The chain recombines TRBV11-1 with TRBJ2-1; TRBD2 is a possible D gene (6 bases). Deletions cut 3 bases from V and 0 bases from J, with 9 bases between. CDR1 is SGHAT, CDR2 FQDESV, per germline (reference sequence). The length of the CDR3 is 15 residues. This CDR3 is CASSFRGASYNEQFF. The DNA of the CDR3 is TGTGCCAGCAGCTTTCGCGGGGCCTCCTACAATGAGCAGTTCTTC.

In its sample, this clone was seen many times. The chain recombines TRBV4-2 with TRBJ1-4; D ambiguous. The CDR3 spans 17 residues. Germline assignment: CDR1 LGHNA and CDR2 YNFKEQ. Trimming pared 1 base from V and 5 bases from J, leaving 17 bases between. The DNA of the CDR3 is TGTGCCAGCAGCCAAGGTTCCCAATGGCAGATAAATGAAAAACTGTTTTTT. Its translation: CASSQGSQWQINEKLFF.

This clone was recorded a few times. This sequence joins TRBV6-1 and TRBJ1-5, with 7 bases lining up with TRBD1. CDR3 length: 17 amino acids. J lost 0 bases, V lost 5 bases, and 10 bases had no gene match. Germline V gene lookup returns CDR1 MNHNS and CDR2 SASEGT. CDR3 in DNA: TGTGCCAGCAGTCAGACAGGGATGGGGGTTAGCAATCAGCCCCAGCATTTT. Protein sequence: CASSQTGMGVSNQPQHF.

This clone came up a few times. CDR3 residues: CASSYAENQPQHF. The DNA for the CDR3 is TGTGCCAGCAGTTACGCGGAGAATCAGCCCCAGCATTTT. The chain couples TRBV6-2 or TRBV6-3 to TRBJ1-5; D unclear. Trimming shortened V by 2 bases and J by 4 bases, and 6 bases separated the two germline ends. Germline V lookup: CDR1 MNHEY, CDR2 SVGEGT. The CDR3 is made up of 13 amino acids.

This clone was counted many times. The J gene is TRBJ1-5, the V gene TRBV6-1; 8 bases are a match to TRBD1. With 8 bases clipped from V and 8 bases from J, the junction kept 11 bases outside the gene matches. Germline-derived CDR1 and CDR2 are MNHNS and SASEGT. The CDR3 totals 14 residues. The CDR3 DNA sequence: TGTGCCAGCGGCCCCGGGACAGGTGGCAAGCCCCAGCATTTT. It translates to CASGPGTGGKPQHF.

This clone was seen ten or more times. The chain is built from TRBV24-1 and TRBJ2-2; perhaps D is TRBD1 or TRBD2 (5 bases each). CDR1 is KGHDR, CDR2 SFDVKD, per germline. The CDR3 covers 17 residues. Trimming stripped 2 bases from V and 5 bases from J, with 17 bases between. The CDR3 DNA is TGTGCCACCAGTGATTCCCACCGGGACCTTAGGACCGGGGAGCTGTTTTTT. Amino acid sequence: CATSDSHRDLRTGELFF.

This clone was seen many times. The CDR3 sequence: CASSLGTGQGYTF. CDR3 DNA sequence: TGCGCCAGCAGCTTAGGCACAGGGCAGGGCTACACCTTC. The chain couples TRBV5-1 to TRBJ1-2; the D gene is possibly TRBD1 (6 bases). The germline gives CDR1 SGHRS, CDR2 YFSETQ. The CDR3 totals 13 residues. V was cut by 2 bases and J by 8 bases, with 13 bases left in between.

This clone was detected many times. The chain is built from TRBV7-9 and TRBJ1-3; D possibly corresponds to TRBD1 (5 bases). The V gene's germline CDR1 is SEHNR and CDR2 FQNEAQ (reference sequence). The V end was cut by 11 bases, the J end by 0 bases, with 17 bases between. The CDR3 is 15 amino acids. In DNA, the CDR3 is TGTGCCTCCCCCCTGGAAGGGGACTCTGGAAACACCATATATTTT. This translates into CASPLEGDSGNTIYF. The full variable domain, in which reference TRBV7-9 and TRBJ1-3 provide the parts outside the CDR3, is DTGVSQNPRHKITKRGQNVTFRCDPISEHNRLYWYRQTLGQGPEFLTYFQNEAQLEKSRLLSDRFSAERPKGSFSTLEIQRTEQGDSAMYLCASPLEGDSGNTIYFGEGSWLTVV.

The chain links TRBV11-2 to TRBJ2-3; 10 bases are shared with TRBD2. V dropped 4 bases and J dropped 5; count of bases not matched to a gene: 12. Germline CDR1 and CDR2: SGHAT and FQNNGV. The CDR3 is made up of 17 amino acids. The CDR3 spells CASSYHKLAGDQDTQYF. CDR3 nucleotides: TGTGCCAGCAGCTACCACAAGCTAGCGGGAGATCAAGATACGCAGTATTTT.

The CDR3 coding sequence is TGCAGTTCTCGACGGACTAGCTGGAGAGTTAATGAGCAGTTCTTC. Translation: CSSRRTSWRVNEQFF. The chain has TRBV20-1 and TRBJ2-1; TRBD2 agrees at 8 bases. Germline V gives CDR1 DFQATT, CDR2 SNEGSKA (reference sequence). The V and J ends lost 8 bases and 7 bases, in that order; junction bases with no gene match: 16. This CDR3 region has 15 residues.

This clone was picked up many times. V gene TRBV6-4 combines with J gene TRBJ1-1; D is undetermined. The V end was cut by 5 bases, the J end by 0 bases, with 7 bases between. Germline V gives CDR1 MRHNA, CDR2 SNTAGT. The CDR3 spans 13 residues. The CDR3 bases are TGTGCCAGCAGTACCACGGTGAACACTGAAGCTTTCTTT. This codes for CASSTTVNTEAFF.

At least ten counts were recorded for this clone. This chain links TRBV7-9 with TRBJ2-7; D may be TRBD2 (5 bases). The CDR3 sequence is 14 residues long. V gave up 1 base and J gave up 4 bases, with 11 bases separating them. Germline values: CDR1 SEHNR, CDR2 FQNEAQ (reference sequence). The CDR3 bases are TGTGCCAGCAGCTTAGGCGGTGAGGGTTACGAGCAGTACTTC. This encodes CASSLGGEGYEQYF.

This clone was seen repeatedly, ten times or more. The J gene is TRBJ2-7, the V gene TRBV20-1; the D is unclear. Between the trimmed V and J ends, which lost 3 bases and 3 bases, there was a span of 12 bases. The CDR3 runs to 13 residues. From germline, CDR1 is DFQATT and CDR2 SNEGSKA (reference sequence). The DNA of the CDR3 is TGCAGTGCTAGCCGGGCGCGGAGCTACGAGCAGTACTTC. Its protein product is CSASRARSYEQYF.

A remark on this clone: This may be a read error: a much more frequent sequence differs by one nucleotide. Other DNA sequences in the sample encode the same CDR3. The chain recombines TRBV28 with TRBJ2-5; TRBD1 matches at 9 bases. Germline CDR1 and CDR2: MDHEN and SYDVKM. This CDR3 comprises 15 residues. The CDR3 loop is CASVHGQGFQETQYF. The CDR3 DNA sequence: TGTGCCAGCGTCCACGGACAGGGGTTTCAAGAGACCCAGTATTTC.

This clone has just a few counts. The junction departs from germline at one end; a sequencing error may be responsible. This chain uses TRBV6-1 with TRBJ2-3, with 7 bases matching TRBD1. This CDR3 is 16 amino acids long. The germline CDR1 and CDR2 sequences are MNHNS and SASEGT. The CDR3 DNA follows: TGTGCCAGCAACACTCGGGACAGAACAAGCACAGATACGCAGTACTTT. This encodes CASNTRDRTSTDTQYF.

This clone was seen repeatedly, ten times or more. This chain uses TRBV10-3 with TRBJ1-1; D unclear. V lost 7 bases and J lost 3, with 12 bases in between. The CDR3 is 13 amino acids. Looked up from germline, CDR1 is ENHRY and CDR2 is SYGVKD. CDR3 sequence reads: CAINGKRDTEAFF. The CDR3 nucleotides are TGTGCCATCAATGGGAAACGGGACACTGAAGCTTTCTTT.

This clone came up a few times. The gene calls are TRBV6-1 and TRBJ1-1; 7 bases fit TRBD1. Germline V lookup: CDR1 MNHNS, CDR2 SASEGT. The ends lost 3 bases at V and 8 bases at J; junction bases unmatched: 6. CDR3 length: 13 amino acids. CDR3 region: CASSDPPGGEAFF. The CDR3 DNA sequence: TGTGCCAGCAGTGATCCGCCAGGGGGAGAAGCTTTCTTT.